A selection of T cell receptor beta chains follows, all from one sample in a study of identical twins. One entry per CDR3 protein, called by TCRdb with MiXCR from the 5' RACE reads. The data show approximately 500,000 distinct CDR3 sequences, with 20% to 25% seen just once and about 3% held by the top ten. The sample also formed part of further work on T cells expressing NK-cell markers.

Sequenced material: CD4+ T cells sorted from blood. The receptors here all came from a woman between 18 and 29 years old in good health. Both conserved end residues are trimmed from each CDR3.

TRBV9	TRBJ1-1	ASSVDMNTEAF
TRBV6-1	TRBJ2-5	ASSEGWAEQETQY
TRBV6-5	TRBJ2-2	ASSTIAGATGELF
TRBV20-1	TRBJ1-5	SAPSGTAFLPQH
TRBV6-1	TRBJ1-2	ASSTTQSFYGYT
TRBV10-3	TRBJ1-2	AIRGGQGDYGYT
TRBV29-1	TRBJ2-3	SVEGPAGKSTDTQY
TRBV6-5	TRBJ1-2	ASSSFGTGIDGYT
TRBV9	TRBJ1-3	ASSVVPIFAGTGARNTIY
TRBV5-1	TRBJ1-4	ASSDPDSGVEKLF
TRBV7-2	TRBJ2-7	ASSGAREMGSYEQY
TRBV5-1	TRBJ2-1	ATQKDSSYNEQF
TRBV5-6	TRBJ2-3	ASSPEPGATDTQY
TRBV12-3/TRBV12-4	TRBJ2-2	ASSFRQGATGELF
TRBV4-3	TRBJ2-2	ASSREHGGGELF
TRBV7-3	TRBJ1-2	ASRLSGGRDYGYT
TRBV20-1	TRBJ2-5	SARDLKETGKETQY
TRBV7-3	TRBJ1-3	ASSLTNSGNTIY
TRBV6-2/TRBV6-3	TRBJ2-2	ASSYRRGGTGELF
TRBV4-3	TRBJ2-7	ASSHSVATSSYEQY
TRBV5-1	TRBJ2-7	ASSLDQVNEQY
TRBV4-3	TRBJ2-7	ASSPTSESYEQY
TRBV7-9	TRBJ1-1	ASTPLRRTEAF
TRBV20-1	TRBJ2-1	SARGREQF
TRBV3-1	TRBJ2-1	ASSQSGGRYNEQF
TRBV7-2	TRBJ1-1	ASSFIQGLEAF
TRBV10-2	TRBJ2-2	ASSVTGDHGELF
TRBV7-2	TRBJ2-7	ASSYTGWGISSYEQY
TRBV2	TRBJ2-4	ASSEEELDIQY
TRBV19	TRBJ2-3	ASRLAGVQDTQY
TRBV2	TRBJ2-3	ASSILSTDTQY
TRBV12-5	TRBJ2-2	ASGPLGASNTGELF
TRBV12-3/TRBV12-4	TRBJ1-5	ASTPGPSNQPQH
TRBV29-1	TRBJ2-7	SVGQGQGSSFQY
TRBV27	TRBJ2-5	ASSSTWGQETQY
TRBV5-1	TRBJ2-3	ASSLAPSDSYTQY
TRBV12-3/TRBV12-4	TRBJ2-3	ASSITGDNTQY
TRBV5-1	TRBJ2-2	ASSFVQGGTGELF
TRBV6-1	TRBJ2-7	ASSRRGSGGREQY
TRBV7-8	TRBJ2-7	ASSLDRVGSYEQY
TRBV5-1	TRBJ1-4	ASSLRPSGGAEKLF
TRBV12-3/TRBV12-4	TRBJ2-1	ASSPVGYEQF
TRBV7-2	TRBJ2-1	ASSLFRGTPNEQF
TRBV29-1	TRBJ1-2	SVSGRGLNFYGYT
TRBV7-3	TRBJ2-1	ASSSSSGSSYNEQF
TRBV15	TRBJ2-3	ATSREQPLGNTQY
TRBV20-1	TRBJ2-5	SANPLTSYQETQY
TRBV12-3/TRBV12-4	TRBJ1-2	ASRRDRAGYT
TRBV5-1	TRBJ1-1	ASSLGGWTEAF
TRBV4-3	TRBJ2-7	ASSQGRGAYEQY
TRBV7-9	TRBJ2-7	ASRNYGDRSYEQY
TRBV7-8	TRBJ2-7	ASSFGTVASSYEQY
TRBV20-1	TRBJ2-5	SARMPGLAGGTQY
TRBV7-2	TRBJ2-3	ASSALGADTQY
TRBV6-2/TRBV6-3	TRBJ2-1	ASSTTSGTYNEQF
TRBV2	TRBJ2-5	ASRIGGKETQY
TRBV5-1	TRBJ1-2	ASSYLPTGSEGYT